This T cell receptor (beta chain) was recorded in a study of control samples from healthy donors and cancer patients (TCRdb year 2020). Receptor libraries were prepared by the immunoSEQ multiplex PCR assay. In its TCRdb copy, this immuneACCESS table keeps in-frame sequences only and misses some clones. Where compared with another copy, unresolved V genes explain less than half of these, and the others have no known cause. This sample gives some 76,000 clones in total; 85% to 90% of them show up just once. The ten top clones hold under 20% of the sample. As regards this clone: What this receptor recognizes is not known. Base-call qualities are not available, and no considerably larger clone is one nucleotide away.

From the cysteine through the phenylalanine, the CDR3 covers 12 amino acids. Only the CDR3 DNA stays, 36 bases, in frame from base 1. Reading the germline V gene gives CDR1 SGDLS and CDR2 YYNGEE. V lost 4 bases and J lost 2 bases; the stretch between them is 7 bases long. The receptor was derived from a man aged 60-69 years with lung cancer. Sample: PBMCs. This receptor chain uses TRBV9 and TRBJ2-7, with the D segment identity uncertain. The DNA is as follows: TGTGCCAGCAGCCCCTCTCCCTACGAGCAGTACTTC. This translates into CASSPSPYEQYF.